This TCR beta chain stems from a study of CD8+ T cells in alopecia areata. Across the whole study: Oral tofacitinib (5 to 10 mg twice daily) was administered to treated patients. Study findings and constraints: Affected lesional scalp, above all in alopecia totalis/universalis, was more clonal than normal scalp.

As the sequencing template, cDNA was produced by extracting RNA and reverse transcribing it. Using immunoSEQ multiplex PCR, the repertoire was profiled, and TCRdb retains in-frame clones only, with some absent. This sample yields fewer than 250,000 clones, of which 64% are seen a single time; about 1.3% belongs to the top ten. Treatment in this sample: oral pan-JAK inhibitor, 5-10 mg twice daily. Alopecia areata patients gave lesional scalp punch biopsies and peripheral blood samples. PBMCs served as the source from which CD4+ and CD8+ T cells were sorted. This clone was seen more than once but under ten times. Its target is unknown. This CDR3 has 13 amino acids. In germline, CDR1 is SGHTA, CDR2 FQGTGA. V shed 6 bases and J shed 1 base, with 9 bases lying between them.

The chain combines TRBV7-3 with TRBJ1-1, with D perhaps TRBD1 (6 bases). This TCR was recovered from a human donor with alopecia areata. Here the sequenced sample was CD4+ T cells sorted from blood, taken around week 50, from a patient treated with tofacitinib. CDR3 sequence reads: CASSPQGNTEAFF. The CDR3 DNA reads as TGTGCCAGCAGTCCACAGGGGAACACTGAAGCTTTCTTT.